This passage covers 8 T cell receptor beta chains from one sample sequenced in a study of identical twins. TCRdb re-analysed the 5' RACE reads in MiXCR, keeping a single row per CDR3 protein. The sample records around 490,000 distinct CDR3 sequences, roughly 15% being singletons. This sample was also put to use in a study of yellow fever vaccine responses in identical twins.

The source material was CD4+ T cells sorted from blood. The receptors here all came from a woman aged 18-30 years in good health.

This clonotype was counted only a few times. V is TRBV3-1 and J is TRBJ2-1; D gene uncertain. Germline CDR1 reads LGHDT; CDR2 reads YNNKEL (reference sequence). This CDR3 contains 14 residues. V gave up 4 bases and J gave up 5 bases, with 12 bases separating them. DNA of the CDR3: TGTGCCAGCAGCCCCGTTTGGGCTAACAATGAGCAGTTCTTC. Residues: CASSPVWANNEQFF.

This rearrangement joins TRBV5-6 to TRBJ2-3; no definite D call. The CDR3 spans 17 residues. V shed 1 base and J shed 2 bases, with 17 bases lying between them. Germline loops: CDR1 SGHDT, CDR2 YYEEEE. CDR3 protein: CASSLSGSILYTDTQYF. The DNA of the CDR3 is TGTGCCAGCAGCTTGTCAGGAAGTATCCTTTACACAGATACGCAGTATTTT.

The chain combines TRBV12-3 or TRBV12-4 with TRBJ2-6, with a possible D match to TRBD1 (7 bases). This CDR3 contains 18 residues. Deletions cut 1 base from V and 0 bases from J, with 13 bases between. In DNA form, the CDR3 reads TGTGCCAGCAGTTTAGTGGCCAGGGGGGCCTCTGGGGCCAACGTCCTGACTTTC. Translated, it gives CASSLVARGASGANVLTF.

The chain carries TRBV2 and TRBJ2-7, with a weak D call TRBD2 (6 bases). The germline CDR1 and CDR2 sequences are SNHLY and FYNNEI. The V gene lost 9 bases and the J gene lost 2 bases, with 14 bases spanning the gap. The CDR3 has 13 residues. CDR3: CASLAILTYEQYV. In DNA form, the CDR3 reads TGTGCCAGTCTAGCGATCCTAACCTACGAGCAGTACGTC.

This clonotype was seen only a few times. This chain links TRBV20-1 with TRBJ2-5, with D tentatively TRBD1 (6 bases). Trimming stripped 4 bases from V and 5 bases from J, with 17 bases between. Germline CDR1 reads DFQATT; CDR2 reads SNEGSKA (reference sequence). This CDR3 has 14 amino acids. The CDR3 here is CSAKTGTLLETQYF. The CDR3 nucleotides read TGCAGTGCTAAAACCGGGACACTTCTCGAGACCCAGTACTTC.

V usage is TRBV10-3 and J usage is TRBJ2-7, with unresolved D. V was trimmed by 0 bases and J by 4 bases, leaving 7 bases between them. The CDR3 loop spans 13 amino acids. Germline CDR1 ENHRY, CDR2 SYGVKD. The CDR3 spells CAISESGSYEQYF. DNA of the CDR3: TGTGCCATCAGTGAGTCCGGTTCGTACGAGCAGTACTTC.

The V and J genes are TRBV6-5 and TRBJ1-2; no definite D call. Per germline, CDR1 MNHEY and CDR2 SVGAGI. Trimming took off 4 bases at V and 6 bases at J, with 6 bases between the two ends. This CDR3 contains 11 residues. The CDR3 is CASSSLNGYTF. As DNA, the CDR3 is TGTGCCAGCAGTTCCCTGAATGGCTACACCTTC.

The V and J genes are TRBV9 and TRBJ2-2, with 10 bases fitting TRBD2. The CDR3 loop spans 16 amino acids. The ends lost 0 bases at V and 6 bases at J; junction bases unmatched: 5. In germline, CDR1 is SGDLS, CDR2 YYNGEE. CDR3 nucleotides: TGTGCCAGCAGCGTAGTGAGCGGGGGGGCCCCCGGGGAGCTGTTTTTT. Protein: CASSVVSGGAPGELFF.